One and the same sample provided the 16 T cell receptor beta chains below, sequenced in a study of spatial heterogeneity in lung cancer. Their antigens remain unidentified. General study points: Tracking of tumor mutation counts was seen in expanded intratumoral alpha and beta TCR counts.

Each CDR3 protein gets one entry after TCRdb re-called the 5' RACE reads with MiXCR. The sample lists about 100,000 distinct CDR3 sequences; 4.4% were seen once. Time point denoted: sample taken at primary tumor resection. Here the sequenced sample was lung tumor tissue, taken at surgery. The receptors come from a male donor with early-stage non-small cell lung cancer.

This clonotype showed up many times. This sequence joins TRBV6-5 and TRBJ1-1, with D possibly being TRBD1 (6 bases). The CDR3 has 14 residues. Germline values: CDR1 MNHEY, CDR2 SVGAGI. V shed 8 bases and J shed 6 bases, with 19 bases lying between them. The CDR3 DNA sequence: TGTGCCAGCGCTATCAGACAGGAGGGAGCTGAAGCTTTCTTT. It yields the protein CASAIRQEGAEAFF.

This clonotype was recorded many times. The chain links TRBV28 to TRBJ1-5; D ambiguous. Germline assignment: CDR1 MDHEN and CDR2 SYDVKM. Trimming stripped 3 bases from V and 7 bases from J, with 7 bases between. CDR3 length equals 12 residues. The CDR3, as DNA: TGTGCCAGCAGTTTTTCGATCCAGCCCCAGCATTTT. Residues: CASSFSIQPQHF.

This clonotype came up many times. The CDR3 sequence: CASSLGLVIDTQYF. The CDR3 DNA is TGTGCCAGCAGCTTAGGACTAGTTATCGATACGCAGTATTTT. This chain links TRBV28 with TRBJ2-3, with 7 bases lining up with TRBD2. This CDR3 is built from 14 residues. The ends lost 6 bases at V and 6 bases at J; junction bases unmatched: 9. Germline CDR1 reads MDHEN; CDR2 reads SYDVKM.

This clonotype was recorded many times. DNA for the CDR3: TGCAGTGCTGTACCTCTACAGGGATTCTATGGCTACACCTTC. Residues: CSAVPLQGFYGYTF. The genes are TRBV20-1 and TRBJ1-2, with a weak D call TRBD1 (6 bases). Trimming shortened V by 5 bases and J by 4 bases, and 17 bases separated the two germline ends. The CDR3 consists of 14 residues. Germline CDR1 reads DFQATT; CDR2 reads SNEGSKA (reference sequence).

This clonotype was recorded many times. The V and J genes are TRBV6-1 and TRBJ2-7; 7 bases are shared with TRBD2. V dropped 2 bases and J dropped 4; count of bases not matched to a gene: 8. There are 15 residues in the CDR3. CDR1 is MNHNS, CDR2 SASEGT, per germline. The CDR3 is CASSEFRGDGYEQYF. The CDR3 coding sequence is TGTGCCAGCAGTGAATTCCGGGGGGACGGTTACGAGCAGTACTTC.

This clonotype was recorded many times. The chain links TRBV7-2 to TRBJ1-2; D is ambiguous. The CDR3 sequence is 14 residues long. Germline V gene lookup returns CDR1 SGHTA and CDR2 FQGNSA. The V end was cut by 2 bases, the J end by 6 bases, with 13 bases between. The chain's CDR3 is CASSLYSRSDGYTF. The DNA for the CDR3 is TGTGCCAGCAGCTTATATTCCAGGAGTGATGGCTACACCTTC.

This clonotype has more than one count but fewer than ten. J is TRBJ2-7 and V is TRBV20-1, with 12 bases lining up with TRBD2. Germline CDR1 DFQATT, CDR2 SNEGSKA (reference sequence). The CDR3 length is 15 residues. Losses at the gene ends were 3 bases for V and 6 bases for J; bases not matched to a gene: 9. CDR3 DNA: TGCAGTGCTAGTCGACTAGCGGGAGAACACTCCGAGCAGTACTTC. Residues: CSASRLAGEHSEQYF.

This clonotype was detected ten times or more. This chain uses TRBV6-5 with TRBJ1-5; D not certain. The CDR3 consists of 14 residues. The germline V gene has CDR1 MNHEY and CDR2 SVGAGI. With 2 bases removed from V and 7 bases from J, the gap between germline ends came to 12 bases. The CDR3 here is CASSYREGGQPQHF. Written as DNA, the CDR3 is TGTGCCAGCAGTTACAGGGAGGGCGGGCAGCCCCAGCATTTT.

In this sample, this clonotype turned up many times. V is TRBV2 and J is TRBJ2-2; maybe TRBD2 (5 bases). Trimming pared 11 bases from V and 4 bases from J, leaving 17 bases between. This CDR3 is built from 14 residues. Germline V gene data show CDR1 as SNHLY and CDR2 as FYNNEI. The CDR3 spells CAYYLEASTGELFF. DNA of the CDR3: TGTGCCTACTATTTGGAGGCTTCCACCGGGGAGCTGTTTTTT.

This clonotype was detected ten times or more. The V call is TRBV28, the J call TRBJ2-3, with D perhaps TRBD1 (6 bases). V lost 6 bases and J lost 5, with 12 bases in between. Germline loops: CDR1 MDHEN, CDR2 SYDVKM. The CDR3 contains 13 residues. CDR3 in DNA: TGTGCCAGCAGGGGGCAGGGGAGAGATACGCAGTATTTT. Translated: CASRGQGRDTQYF.

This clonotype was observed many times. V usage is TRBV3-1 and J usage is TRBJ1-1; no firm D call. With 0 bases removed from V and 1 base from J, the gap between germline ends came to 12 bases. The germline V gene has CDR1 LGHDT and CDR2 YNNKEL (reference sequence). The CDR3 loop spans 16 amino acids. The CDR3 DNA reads TGTGCCAGCAGCCAAGATCTCCGGCAGCAGAACACTGAAGCTTTCTTT. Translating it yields CASSQDLRQQNTEAFF.

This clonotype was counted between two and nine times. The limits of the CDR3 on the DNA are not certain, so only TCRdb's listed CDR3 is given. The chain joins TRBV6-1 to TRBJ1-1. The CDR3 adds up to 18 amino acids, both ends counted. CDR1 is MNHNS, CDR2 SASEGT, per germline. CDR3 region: CASNRFLAGRDVGTEAFF.

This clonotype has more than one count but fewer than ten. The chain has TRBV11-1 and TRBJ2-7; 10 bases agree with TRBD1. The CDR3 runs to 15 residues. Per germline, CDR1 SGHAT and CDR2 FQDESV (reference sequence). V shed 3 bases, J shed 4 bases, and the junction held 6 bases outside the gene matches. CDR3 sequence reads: CASSLPGQGIYEQYF. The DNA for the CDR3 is TGTGCCAGCAGCTTGCCGGGACAGGGGATTTACGAGCAGTACTTC. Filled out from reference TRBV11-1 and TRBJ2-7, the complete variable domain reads EAEVAQSPRYKITEKSQAVAFWCDPISGHATLYWYRQILGQGPELLVQFQDESVVDDSQLPKDRFSAERLKGVDSTLKIQPAELGDSAMYLCASSLPGQGIYEQYFGPGTRLTVT.

In DNA, the CDR3 is TGTGCCAGCAGTTTTGAGTACCCGCATTCACCCCTCCACTTT. Translating it yields CASSFEYPHSPLHF. The rearrangement joins TRBV27 to TRBJ1-6; D is undetermined. The V gene's germline CDR1 is MNHEY and CDR2 SMNVEV (reference sequence). Trimming shortened V by 3 bases and J by 8 bases, and 11 bases separated the two germline ends. This CDR3 spans 14 amino acids.

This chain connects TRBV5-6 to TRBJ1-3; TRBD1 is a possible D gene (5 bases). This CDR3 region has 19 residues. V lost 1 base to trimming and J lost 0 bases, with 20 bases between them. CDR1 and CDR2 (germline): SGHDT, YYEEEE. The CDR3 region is CASSLKYVAGPVSGNTIYF. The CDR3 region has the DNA TGTGCCAGCAGCTTGAAGTACGTCGCGGGGCCCGTCTCTGGAAACACCATATATTTT.

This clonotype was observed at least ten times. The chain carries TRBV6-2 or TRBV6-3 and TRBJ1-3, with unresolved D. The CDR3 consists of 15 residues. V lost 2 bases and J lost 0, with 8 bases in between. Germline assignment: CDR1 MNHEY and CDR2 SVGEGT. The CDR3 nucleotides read TGTGCCAGCAGTTACGAGCCAGACTCTGGAAACACCATATATTTT. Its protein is CASSYEPDSGNTIYF.